Listed below are T cell receptor beta chains from one sample, sequenced in a study of blood T cell repertoires in COVID-19. Produced via immunoSEQ multiplex PCR; TCRdb's table is partial and in-frame only. The data show about 180,000 clones, 70% to 90% seen once. Sequencing was carried out using peripheral blood. The receptors here all came from a man in his 60s with acute or convalescent COVID-19. Both conserved end residues are part of each CDR3. Each record gives: D gene, J gene, V gene, clone size, CDR3 protein, CDR3 DNA. A D gene is named only where the DNA matches it firmly. Some rows mark clone size as missing; the rest say once, few, many or name a class of expanded clone.

D: TRBD2
J: TRBJ2-7
V: TRBV28
size: NA
CDR3: CASRPFAGVTYEQYF
DNA: TGTGCCAGCAGGCCCTTTGCGGGAGTAACCTACGAGCAGTACTTC

D: NA
J: TRBJ2-1
V: TRBV9
size: NA
CDR3: CASSVIGGTYNEQFF
DNA: TGTGCCAGCAGCGTAATAGGAGGGACCTACAATGAGCAGTTCTTC

D: NA
J: TRBJ2-7
V: TRBV7-2
size: NA
CDR3: CASSLAARGDEQYF
DNA: TGTGCCAGCAGCTTAGCGGCCAGGGGGGACGAGCAGTACTTC

D: TRBD2
J: TRBJ2-4
V: TRBV28
size: NA
CDR3: CASSFSRAGVAKNIQYF
DNA: TGTGCCAGCAGTTTTTCCAGAGCGGGGGTAGCCAAAAACATTCAGTACTTC

D: NA
J: TRBJ2-7
V: TRBV5-1
size: NA
CDR3: CASSLQSSGYEQYF
DNA: TGCGCCAGCAGCTTGCAATCGAGTGGCTACGAGCAGTACTTC

D: TRBD1
J: TRBJ2-3
V: TRBV9
size: NA
CDR3: CASSARQGAQTDTQYF
DNA: TGTGCCAGCAGCGCGCGACAGGGGGCGCAAACAGATACGCAGTATTTT

D: NA
J: TRBJ2-7
V: TRBV7-6
size: NA
CDR3: CASSLGAGSSYEQYF
DNA: TGTGCCAGCAGCTTAGGGGCCGGGAGCTCCTACGAGCAGTACTTC

D: TRBD2
J: TRBJ2-1
V: TRBV6-2/TRBV6-3
size: NA
CDR3: CASSYSSGAYNEQFF
DNA: TGTGCCAGCAGTTACTCGAGCGGGGCATACAATGAGCAGTTCTTC

D: TRBD2
J: TRBJ2-3
V: TRBV30
size: NA
CDR3: CAWKLFLAGASTDTQYF
DNA: TGTGCCTGGAAACTTTTCCTAGCGGGCGCGAGCACAGATACGCAGTATTTT

D: TRBD1
J: TRBJ1-2
V: TRBV9
size: NA
CDR3: CASSVVDRYGYTF
DNA: TGTGCCAGCAGCGTGGTGGACAGGTATGGCTACACCTTC

D: TRBD2
J: TRBJ2-7
V: TRBV28
size: NA
CDR3: CASSPGGIIYEQYF
DNA: TGTGCCAGCAGTCCCGGGGGGATCATCTACGAGCAGTACTTC

D: TRBD2
J: TRBJ2-3
V: TRBV27
size: NA
CDR3: CASRGPGLAGPGTDTQYF
DNA: TGTGCCAGCAGGGGGCCGGGACTAGCGGGGCCCGGCACAGATACGCAGTATTTT

D: TRBD2
J: TRBJ2-3
V: TRBV4-2
size: NA
CDR3: CASSQDGTSTGNTQYF
DNA: TGTGCCAGCAGCCAAGATGGGACTAGCACAGGGAATACGCAGTATTTT

D: NA
J: TRBJ1-1
V: TRBV3-1/TRBV3-2
size: NA
CDR3: CASSGHGGNTEAFF
DNA: TGTGCCAGCAGCGGCCACGGGGGGAACACTGAAGCTTTCTTT

D: NA
J: TRBJ1-1
V: TRBV10-3
size: NA
CDR3: CAAGGGTEAFF
DNA: TGTGCCGCGGGAGGAGGGACTGAAGCTTTCTTT

D: NA
J: TRBJ2-1
V: TRBV10-3
size: NA
CDR3: CAISVSSSYNEQFF
DNA: TGTGCCATCAGTGTCTCTAGTTCCTACAATGAGCAGTTCTTC

D: TRBD1
J: TRBJ1-3
V: TRBV4-2
size: NA
CDR3: CASSHTGAGNTIYF
DNA: TGTGCCAGCAGCCACACAGGGGCTGGAAACACCATATATTTT

D: TRBD1
J: TRBJ1-2
V: TRBV4-1
size: NA
CDR3: CASSQDGDRGQGYTF
DNA: TGCGCCAGCAGCCAAGATGGTGACAGGGGGCAAGGCTACACCTTC

D: NA
J: TRBJ1-1
V: TRBV7-9
size: once
CDR3: CASSSRSTGNTEAFF
DNA: TGTGCCAGCAGCTCCCGCTCGACAGGGAACACTGAAGCTTTCTTT

D: NA
J: TRBJ2-7
V: TRBV7-2
size: NA
CDR3: CASSEGAGAYEQYF
DNA: TGTGCCAGCAGCGAAGGGGCAGGGGCCTACGAGCAGTACTTC

D: NA
J: TRBJ1-4
V: TRBV27
size: NA
CDR3: CASRSQVSTNEKLFF
DNA: TGTGCCAGCAGGTCACAGGTGTCCACTAATGAAAAACTGTTTTTT

D: TRBD2
J: TRBJ2-5
V: TRBV4-1
size: NA
CDR3: CASSRPGTSGFRETQYF
DNA: TGCGCCAGCAGCCGCCCCGGGACTAGCGGGTTTAGAGAGACCCAGTACTTC

D: NA
J: TRBJ2-7
V: TRBV27
size: NA
CDR3: CASTRGYEQYF
DNA: TGTGCCAGCACCCGGGGCTACGAGCAGTACTTC

D: TRBD1
J: TRBJ1-2
V: TRBV9
size: NA
CDR3: CASSEGQGAGYGYTF
DNA: TGTGCCAGCAGCGAAGGACAGGGGGCGGGCTATGGCTACACCTTC

D: TRBD1
J: TRBJ2-1
V: TRBV4-1
size: NA
CDR3: CASSQGTGSKNEQFF
DNA: TGCGCCAGCAGCCAAGGGACAGGGTCTAAGAATGAGCAGTTCTTC

D: TRBD2
J: TRBJ2-7
V: TRBV6-1
size: NA
CDR3: CASSEWGLAGF
DNA: TGTGCCAGCAGTGAATGGGGACTAGCGGGCTTC

D: NA
J: TRBJ2-1
V: TRBV7-2
size: NA
CDR3: CASSLVATEQFF
DNA: TGTGCCAGCAGCTTAGTAGCCACTGAGCAGTTCTTC

D: NA
J: TRBJ2-6
V: TRBV5-6
size: NA
CDR3: CASSSYSSGANVLTF
DNA: TGTGCCAGCAGCTCGTACAGCTCTGGGGCCAACGTCCTGACTTTC